This TCR beta chain was sequenced in a study of breast tumors, draining lymph nodes, adjacent tissues. Axillary draining lymph nodes of breast cancer patients supplied the node samples. One entry per CDR3 protein, called by TCRdb with MiXCR from the multiplex PCR reads. The sample holds approximately 100,000 distinct CDR3 sequences; 21% are singletons and the top ten take roughly 1.2%. This clonotype was observed many times. Its antigen is not identified. J lost 4 bases, V lost 8 bases, and 1 base had no gene match. Germline V lookup: CDR1 SNHLY, CDR2 FYNNEI. This CDR3 has 13 residues. Regarding the study as a whole: Compared with lymph nodes, tumors were less diverse; compared with nontumor tissue, more.

The sequence was obtained from a female donor with breast cancer. Some clones in this sample may be carry-over from other donors' samples. Material: axillary lymph node tissue. This chain uses TRBV2 with TRBJ2-3; 12 bases map to TRBD2. Written as DNA, the CDR3 is TGTGCCAGCCGGACTAGCGGGGCAGATACGCAGTATTTT. It codes for CASRTSGADTQYF.